What follows are 24 T cell receptor beta chains derived from one specimen sequenced in a study of tissue T cells after allogeneic stem cell transplantation. Assay used: immunoSEQ multiplex PCR; TCRdb lists only in-frame clones, some missing. The sample carries 1,400 or so clones, approximately 86% recorded once. The specimen was blood, collected at autopsy. These TCRs come from a male patient over 55 with steroid-refractory graft-versus-host disease after an allogeneic stem cell transplant. Some T cells may have come from the graft donor.

This clone appeared a single time. This chain uses TRBV30 with TRBJ1-3; 7 bases are shared with TRBD1. The CDR3 sequence is 12 residues long. With 5 bases clipped from V and 2 bases from J, the junction kept 0 bases outside the gene matches. The germline V gene has CDR1 GTSNPN and CDR2 SVGIG (reference sequence). CDR3 nucleotides: TGTGCCTGGGACAGGGCTGGAAACACCATATATTTT. This codes for CAWDRAGNTIYF.

The chain is built from TRBV5-4 and TRBJ2-6; D uncertain. V lost 5 bases and J 5 bases, leaving 20 bases between the germline ends. This CDR3 comprises 17 residues. The V gene's germline CDR1 is SGHNT and CDR2 YYREEE (reference sequence). For the CDR3, the DNA is TGTGCCAGCAGACACTACGTAAGACAAAGTCGGGCCAACGTCCTGACTTTC. It encodes CASRHYVRQSRANVLTF. Full variable domain (outside the CDR3, taken from reference TRBV5-4 and TRBJ2-6): ETGVTQSPTHLIKTRGQQVTLRCSSQSGHNTVSWYQQALGQGPQFIFQYYREEENGRGNFPPRFSGLQFPNYSSELNVNALELDDSALYLCASRHYVRQSRANVLTFGAGSRLTVL.

This clone was observed once. This chain links TRBV5-1 with TRBJ1-1; D unclear. Germline assignment: CDR1 SGHRS and CDR2 YFSETQ. The CDR3 sequence is 11 residues long. The V end lost 2 bases, the J end lost 6 bases, and 5 bases lay between the germline ends. CDR3 region: CASSFGAEAFF. The CDR3 nucleotides are TGCGCCAGCAGCTTTGGGGCTGAAGCTTTCTTT. The full variable domain, its missing parts supplied by reference TRBV5-1 and TRBJ1-1, is KAGVTQTPRYLIKTRGQQVTLSCSPISGHRSVSWYQQTPGQGLQFLFEYFSETQRNKGNFPGRFSGRQFSNSRSEMNVSTLELGDSALYLCASSFGAEAFFGQGTRLTVV.

This chain's CDR3 is CASGEGFYGYTF. CDR3 coding DNA: TGCGCCAGCGGAGAGGGGTTCTATGGCTACACCTTC. The V call is TRBV5-1, the J call TRBJ1-2; tentatively, D is TRBD1 (5 bases). The V end lost 7 bases, the J end lost 4 bases, and 11 bases lay between the germline ends. CDR1 is SGHRS and CDR2 is YFSETQ in the germline V gene. CDR3 length equals 12 residues.

The chain links TRBV30 to TRBJ2-5; 7 bases map to TRBD1. From germline, CDR1 is GTSNPN and CDR2 SVGIG (reference sequence). J was trimmed by 5 bases and V by 7 bases; bases with no gene match: 10. The length of the CDR3 is 13 residues. The CDR3 DNA is TGTGCCTTCCTCCAAAAGGGGGCTGAGACCCAGTACTTC. This translates into CAFLQKGAETQYF. Complete variable domain (other parts from reference TRBV30 and TRBJ2-5): SQTIHQWPATLVQPVGSPLSLECTVEGTSNPNLYWYRQAAGRGLQLLFYSVGIGQISSEVPQNLSASRPQDRQFILSSKKLLLSDSGFYLCAFLQKGAETQYFGPGTRLLVL.

The gene calls are TRBV12-3 or TRBV12-4 and TRBJ1-5; D call uncertain. With 2 bases removed from V and 7 bases from J, the gap between germline ends came to 9 bases. CDR3 length equals 13 residues. In DNA form, the CDR3 reads TGTGCCAGCAGTTTAACGGGGTGGCAGCCCCAGCATTTT. Protein sequence: CASSLTGWQPQHF.

The chain links TRBV10-3 to TRBJ2-5, with 7 bases matching TRBD2. Germline-derived CDR1 and CDR2 are ENHRY and SYGVKD. The trim removed 3 bases at V and 7 bases at J, leaving 8 bases unmatched. The CDR3 spans 14 residues. This CDR3 is CAISDGGKKGTQYF. CDR3 nucleotides: TGTGCCATCAGTGACGGGGGGAAGAAGGGGACCCAGTACTTC.

The chain's CDR3 is CASSLGRYTEAFF. The CDR3 DNA is TGTGCCAGCAGCCTAGGGCGGTACACTGAAGCTTTCTTT. The rearrangement joins TRBV28 to TRBJ1-1, with D unresolved. Between the trimmed V and J ends, which lost 6 bases and 3 bases, there was a span of 11 bases. This CDR3 has 13 amino acids. Germline CDR1 is MDHEN and CDR2 is SYDVKM.

This chain connects TRBV28 to TRBJ2-2; possibly TRBD1 for D (6 bases). V lost 4 bases and J lost 7, with 16 bases in between. CDR3 size: 15 residues. Germline lookup yields CDR1 MDHEN and CDR2 SYDVKM. The CDR3 nucleotides are TGTGCCAGCAGTTCAGGGGCAGGGTACGGCGGGGAGCTGTTTTTT. This encodes CASSSGAGYGGELFF.

The chain joins TRBV18 to TRBJ2-1; 8 bases are shared with TRBD1. The CDR3 has 12 amino acids. The germline V gene encodes CDR1 KGHSH and CDR2 LQKENI. V was clipped by 3 bases and J by 10 bases; unmatched bases: 2. CDR3 DNA: TGTGCCAGCTCACCCTGGACAGGGGAGCAGTTCTTC. Amino acid sequence: CASSPWTGEQFF.

V usage is TRBV28 and J usage is TRBJ1-1; D remains ambiguous. Germline CDR1 and CDR2: MDHEN and SYDVKM. CDR3 length equals 12 residues. V was clipped by 4 bases and J by 4 bases, with 7 bases between them. Here the CDR3 DNA reads TGTGCCAGCAGTTCCGGGTCCACTGAAGCTTTCTTT. It codes for CASSSGSTEAFF.

This CDR3 is CAWSGRVSNTEAFF. CDR3 sequence (DNA): TGTGCCTGGAGTGGTCGGGTTTCGAACACTGAAGCTTTCTTT. The chain combines TRBV30 with TRBJ1-1; D is uncertain. CDR3 length: 14 amino acids. CDR1 and CDR2 (germline): GTSNPN, SVGIG (reference sequence). V dropped 1 base and J dropped 1 base, with 10 bases sitting between them. The full variable domain, in which reference TRBV30 and TRBJ1-1 provide the parts outside the CDR3, is SQTIHQWPATLVQPVGSPLSLECTVEGTSNPNLYWYRQAAGRGLQLLFYSVGIGQISSEVPQNLSASRPQDRQFILSSKKLLLSDSGFYLCAWSGRVSNTEAFFGQGTRLTVV.

The chain uses TRBV13 and TRBJ1-1; 8 nucleotides match TRBD1. This CDR3 comprises 14 residues. Germline assignment: CDR1 PRHDT and CDR2 FYEKMQ (reference sequence). The V and J ends lost 0 bases and 5 bases, in that order; junction bases with no gene match: 2. The CDR3 DNA sequence: TGTGCCAGCAGCTTAGGCCAGGGGGCGACTGAAGCTTTCTTT. This sequence encodes CASSLGQGATEAFF.

This clone was picked up a small number of times. The V gene is TRBV7-9, the J gene TRBJ2-5; D gene ambiguous. In germline, CDR1 is SEHNR, CDR2 FQNEAQ (reference sequence). The ends were cut back, 5 bases at V and 5 bases at J, with 6 bases in the middle. This CDR3 has 11 amino acids. CDR3 in DNA: TGTGCCAGCAGCGGCTGGGAGACCCAGTACTTC. This encodes CASSGWETQYF.

This chain connects TRBV3-1 (or the pseudogene TRBV3-2) to TRBJ2-1; TRBD2 matches 8 bases. Germline CDR1 LGHDT, CDR2 YNNKEL (reference sequence). CDR3 length equals 15 residues. V gave up 5 bases and J gave up 7 bases; unmatched junction bases: 10. The CDR3 DNA reads TGTGCCAGCAGCGAGCAGGGCGGGGGGTGGAATGAGCAGTTCTTC. Amino acids: CASSEQGGGWNEQFF.

The rearrangement joins TRBV3-1 (or the pseudogene TRBV3-2) to TRBJ2-2; D not resolved. V dropped 1 base and J dropped 4 bases, with 10 bases sitting between them. CDR3 size: 15 residues. Germline V gene lookup returns CDR1 LGHDT and CDR2 YNNKEL (reference sequence). The CDR3 nucleotides read TGTGCCAGCAGCCAAGGATTAGCAGGCACCGGGGAGCTGTTTTTT. Protein product: CASSQGLAGTGELFF.

The J gene is TRBJ2-4, the V gene TRBV13; a possible D gene is TRBD2 (6 bases). Germline lookup yields CDR1 PRHDT and CDR2 FYEKMQ (reference sequence). V lost 5 bases and J 6 bases, leaving 14 bases between the germline ends. The CDR3 has 14 residues. CDR3: CASSRESAGNIQYF. DNA for the CDR3: TGTGCCAGCAGCCGGGAGTCAGCCGGAAACATTCAGTACTTC.

The chain has TRBV4-2 and TRBJ1-1; the match to TRBD1 covers 8 bases. The germline V gene has CDR1 LGHNA and CDR2 YNFKEQ. The CDR3 runs 15 residues. Germline trimming cut 1 base from V and 4 bases from J; bases unmatched to any gene: 5. This CDR3 reads CASSQVDRGSTEAFF. Written as DNA, the CDR3 is TGTGCCAGCAGCCAAGTTGACAGGGGATCCACTGAAGCTTTCTTT.

The DNA for the CDR3 is TGTGCCAGCAGTGACTACGAGCAGTACTTC. This encodes CASSDYEQYF. The chain is built from TRBV28 and TRBJ2-7; no clear D. CDR3 size: 10 residues. Germline V gene lookup returns CDR1 MDHEN and CDR2 SYDVKM. Deletions cut 5 bases from V and 3 bases from J, with 2 bases between.

The chain couples TRBV10-3 to TRBJ1-3; D remains unclear. Germline V gives CDR1 ENHRY, CDR2 SYGVKD. The CDR3 totals 15 residues. With 1 base removed from V and 0 bases from J, the gap between germline ends came to 7 bases. DNA of the CDR3: TGTGCCATCAGTGAGTATGCAGACTCTGGAAACACCATATATTTT. Protein sequence: CAISEYADSGNTIYF.

This sequence joins TRBV15 and TRBJ2-7, with TRBD1 matching 7 bases. This CDR3 has 13 amino acids. With V trimmed by 0 bases and J by 7 bases, 3 bases remained unmatched. Germline CDR1 LNHNV, CDR2 YYDKDF (reference sequence). CDR3 protein: CATSRDRGREQYF. The CDR3, as DNA: TGTGCCACCAGCAGAGATAGGGGGCGAGAGCAGTACTTC. Complete variable domain (other parts from reference TRBV15 and TRBJ2-7): DAMVIQNPRYQVTQFGKPVTLSCSQTLNHNVMYWYQQKSSQAPKLLFHYYDKDFNNEADTPDNFQSRRPNTSFCFLDIRSPGLGDTAMYLCATSRDRGREQYFGPGTRLTVT.

The rearrangement uses TRBV5-4 and TRBJ1-1, with D maybe TRBD1 (5 bases). CDR3 size: 12 residues. Deletions cut 0 bases from V and 11 bases from J, with 11 bases between. Germline values: CDR1 SGHNT, CDR2 YYREEE (reference sequence). The CDR3 DNA reads as TGTGCCAGCAGCTTGGAGAGTTGGGGGGCTTTCTTT. Protein product: CASSLESWGAFF.

V gene TRBV6-5 combines with J gene TRBJ1-1; D is undetermined. With 4 bases removed from V and 7 bases from J, the gap between germline ends came to 10 bases. From germline, CDR1 is MNHEY and CDR2 SVGAGI. This CDR3 contains 12 residues. As DNA, the CDR3 is TGTGCCAGCAGTTCTAGGGAAAATGAAGCTTTCTTT. Translation gives CASSSRENEAFF.

This clone was counted a single time. The genes are TRBV19 and TRBJ2-1, with D tentatively TRBD1 or TRBD2 (5 bases each). There are 13 residues in the CDR3. V lost 1 base and J lost 9, with 10 bases in between. The germline gives CDR1 LNHDA, CDR2 SQIVND (reference sequence). The chain's CDR3 is CASSIGAGSEQFF. CDR3 bases: TGTGCCAGTAGTATAGGAGCAGGGAGTGAGCAGTTCTTC. Drawing the rest from reference TRBV19 and TRBJ2-1, the complete variable domain is DGGITQSPKYLFRKEGQNVTLSCEQNLNHDAMYWYRQDPGQGLRLIYYSQIVNDFQKGDIAEGYSVSREKKESFPLTVTSAQKNPTAFYLCASSIGAGSEQFFGPGTRLTVL.